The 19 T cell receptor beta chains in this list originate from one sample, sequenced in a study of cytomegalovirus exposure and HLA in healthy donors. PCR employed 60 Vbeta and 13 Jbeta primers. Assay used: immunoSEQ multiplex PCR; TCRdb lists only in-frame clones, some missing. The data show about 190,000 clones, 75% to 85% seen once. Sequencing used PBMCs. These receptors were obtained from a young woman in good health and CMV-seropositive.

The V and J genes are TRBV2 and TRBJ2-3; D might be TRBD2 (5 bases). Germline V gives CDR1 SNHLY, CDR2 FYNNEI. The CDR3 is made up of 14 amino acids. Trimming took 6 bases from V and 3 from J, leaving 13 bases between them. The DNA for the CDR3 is TGTGCCAGCAGGGGGAGCGGTGGGACAGATACGCAGTATTTT. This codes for CASRGSGGTDTQYF.

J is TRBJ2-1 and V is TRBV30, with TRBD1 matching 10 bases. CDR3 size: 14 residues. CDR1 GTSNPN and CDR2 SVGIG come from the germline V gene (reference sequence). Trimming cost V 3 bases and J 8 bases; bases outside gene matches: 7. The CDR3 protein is CAWSWDRGLDEQFF. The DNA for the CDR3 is TGTGCCTGGAGCTGGGACAGGGGCCTTGATGAGCAGTTCTTC.

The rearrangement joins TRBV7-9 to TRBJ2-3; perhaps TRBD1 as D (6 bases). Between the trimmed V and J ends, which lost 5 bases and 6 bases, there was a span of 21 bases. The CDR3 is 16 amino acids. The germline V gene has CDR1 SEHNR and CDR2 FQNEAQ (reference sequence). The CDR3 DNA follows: TGTGCCAGCAGCCGCCGGGACACGGGGCCGGGGGATACGCAGTATTTT. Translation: CASSRRDTGPGDTQYF.

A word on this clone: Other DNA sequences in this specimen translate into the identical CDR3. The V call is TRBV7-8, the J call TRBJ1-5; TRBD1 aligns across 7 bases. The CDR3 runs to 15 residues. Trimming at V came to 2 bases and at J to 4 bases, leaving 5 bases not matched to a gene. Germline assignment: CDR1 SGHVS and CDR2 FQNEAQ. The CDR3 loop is CASSLQGGGNQPQHF. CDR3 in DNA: TGTGCCAGCAGCTTACAAGGGGGCGGGAATCAGCCCCAGCATTTT. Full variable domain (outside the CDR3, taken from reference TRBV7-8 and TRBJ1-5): GAGVSQSPRYKVAKRGQDVALRCDPISGHVSLFWYQQALGQGPEFLTYFQNEAQLDKSGLPSDRFFAERPEGSVSTLKIQRTQQEDSAVYLCASSLQGGGNQPQHFGDGTRLSIL.

DNA for the CDR3: TGTGCCAGCAGCATTGGACAGGGCACACGGACCCAGTACTTC. This codes for CASSIGQGTRTQYF. The rearrangement uses TRBV5-6 and TRBJ2-5; TRBD1 aligns across 8 bases. Germline lookup yields CDR1 SGHDT and CDR2 YYEEEE. The CDR3 runs to 14 residues. V lost 4 bases and J lost 7; bases outside the gene matches: 9.

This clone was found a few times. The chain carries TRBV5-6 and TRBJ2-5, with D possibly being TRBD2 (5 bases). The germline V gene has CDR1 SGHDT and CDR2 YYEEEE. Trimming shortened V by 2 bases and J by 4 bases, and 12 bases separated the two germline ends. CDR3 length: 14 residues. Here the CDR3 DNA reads TGTGCCAGCAGCTTCCAGCCTAGCTCAGAGACCCAGTACTTC. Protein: CASSFQPSSETQYF.

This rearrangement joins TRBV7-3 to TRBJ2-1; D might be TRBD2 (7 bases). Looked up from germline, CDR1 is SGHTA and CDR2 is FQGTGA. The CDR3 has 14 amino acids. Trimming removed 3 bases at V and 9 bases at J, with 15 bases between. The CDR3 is CASSLGGGRSEQFF. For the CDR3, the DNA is TGTGCCAGCAGCTTGGGAGGGGGGAGGAGTGAGCAGTTCTTC.

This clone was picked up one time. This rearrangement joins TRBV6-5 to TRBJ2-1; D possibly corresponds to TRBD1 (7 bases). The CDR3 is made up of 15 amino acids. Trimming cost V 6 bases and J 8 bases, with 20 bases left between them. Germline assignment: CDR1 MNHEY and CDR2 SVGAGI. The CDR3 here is CASRGRRGPLDEQFF. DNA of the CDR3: TGTGCCAGCAGGGGGAGGAGGGGGCCTCTAGATGAGCAGTTCTTC.

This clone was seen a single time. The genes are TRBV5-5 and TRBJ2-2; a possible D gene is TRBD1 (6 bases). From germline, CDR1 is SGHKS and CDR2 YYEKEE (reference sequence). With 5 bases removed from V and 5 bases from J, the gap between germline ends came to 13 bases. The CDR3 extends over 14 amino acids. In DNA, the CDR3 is TGTGCCAGCAGGTCCGGGACATTTACCGGGGAGCTGTTTTTT. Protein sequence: CASRSGTFTGELFF.

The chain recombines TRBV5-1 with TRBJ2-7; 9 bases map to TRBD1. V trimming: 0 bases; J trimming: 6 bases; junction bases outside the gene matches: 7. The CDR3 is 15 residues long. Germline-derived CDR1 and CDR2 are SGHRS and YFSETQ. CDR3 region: CASSLVGQGTGEQYV. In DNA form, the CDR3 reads TGCGCCAGCAGCTTGGTTGGACAGGGGACTGGCGAGCAGTACGTC.

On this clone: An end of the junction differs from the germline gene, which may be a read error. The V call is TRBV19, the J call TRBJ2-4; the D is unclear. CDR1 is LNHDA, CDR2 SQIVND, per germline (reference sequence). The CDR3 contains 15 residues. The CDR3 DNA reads TGTGCCAGTAGTACCTTTGCCACAGCCAAAAACAGTCAGTACTTC. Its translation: CASSTFATAKNSQYF.

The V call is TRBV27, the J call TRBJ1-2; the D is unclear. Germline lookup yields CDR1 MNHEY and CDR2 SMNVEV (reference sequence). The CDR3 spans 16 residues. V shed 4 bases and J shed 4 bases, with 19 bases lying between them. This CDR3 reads CASSSNSVRVGYGYTF. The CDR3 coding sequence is TGTGCCAGCAGTTCAAACTCTGTGAGGGTTGGCTATGGCTACACCTTC.

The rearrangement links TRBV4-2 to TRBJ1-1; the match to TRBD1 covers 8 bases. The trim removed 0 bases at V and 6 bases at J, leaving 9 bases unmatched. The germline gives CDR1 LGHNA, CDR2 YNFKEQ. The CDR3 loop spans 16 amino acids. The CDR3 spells CASSQEIGTGGAEAFF. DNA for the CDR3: TGTGCCAGCAGCCAAGAGATCGGTACAGGGGGAGCTGAAGCTTTCTTT.

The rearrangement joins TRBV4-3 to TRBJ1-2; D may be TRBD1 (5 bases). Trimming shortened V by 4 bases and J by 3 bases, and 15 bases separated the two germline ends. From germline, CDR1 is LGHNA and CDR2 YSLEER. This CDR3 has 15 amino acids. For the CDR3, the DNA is TGCGCCAGCAGCCCACGGACAAGCCCAGACTATGGCTACACCTTC. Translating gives CASSPRTSPDYGYTF.

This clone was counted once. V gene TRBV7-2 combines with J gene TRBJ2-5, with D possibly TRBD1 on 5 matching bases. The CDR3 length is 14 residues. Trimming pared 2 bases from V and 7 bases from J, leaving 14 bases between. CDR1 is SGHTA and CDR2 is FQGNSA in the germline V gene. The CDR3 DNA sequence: TGTGCCAGCAGCTTAACTACCGGGCAGGGGACCCAGTACTTC. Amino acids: CASSLTTGQGTQYF.

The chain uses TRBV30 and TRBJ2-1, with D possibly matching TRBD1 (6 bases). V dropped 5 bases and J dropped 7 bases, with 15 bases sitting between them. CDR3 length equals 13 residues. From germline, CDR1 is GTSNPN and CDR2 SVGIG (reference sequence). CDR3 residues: CAWGEQGLNEQFF. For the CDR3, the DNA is TGTGCCTGGGGTGAACAGGGTTTGAATGAGCAGTTCTTC.

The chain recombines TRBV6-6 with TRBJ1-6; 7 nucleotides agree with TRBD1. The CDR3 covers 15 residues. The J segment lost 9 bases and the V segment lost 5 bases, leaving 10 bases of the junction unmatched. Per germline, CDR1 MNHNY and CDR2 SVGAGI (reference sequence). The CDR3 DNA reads TGTGCCAGCAGTCACGACAGGGTAGGGAGTTCACCCCTCCACTTT. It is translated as CASSHDRVGSSPLHF.

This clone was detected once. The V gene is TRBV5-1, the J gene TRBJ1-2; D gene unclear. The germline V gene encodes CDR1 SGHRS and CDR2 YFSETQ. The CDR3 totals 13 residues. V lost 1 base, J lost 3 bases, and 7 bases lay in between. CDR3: CASSLSGDYGYTF. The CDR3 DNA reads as TGCGCCAGCAGCTTGTCCGGGGACTATGGCTACACCTTC.

Written as DNA, the CDR3 is TGTGCCAGCCGCGGCGGGGGACCTAATGAAAAACTGTTTTTT. As protein: CASRGGGPNEKLFF. J is TRBJ1-4 and V is TRBV5-4; tentative D call: TRBD1 (5 bases). CDR1 and CDR2 from the germline V gene are SGHNT and YYREEE (reference sequence). The V and J ends lost 7 bases and 3 bases respectively, with 13 bases between them. This CDR3 region has 14 residues.